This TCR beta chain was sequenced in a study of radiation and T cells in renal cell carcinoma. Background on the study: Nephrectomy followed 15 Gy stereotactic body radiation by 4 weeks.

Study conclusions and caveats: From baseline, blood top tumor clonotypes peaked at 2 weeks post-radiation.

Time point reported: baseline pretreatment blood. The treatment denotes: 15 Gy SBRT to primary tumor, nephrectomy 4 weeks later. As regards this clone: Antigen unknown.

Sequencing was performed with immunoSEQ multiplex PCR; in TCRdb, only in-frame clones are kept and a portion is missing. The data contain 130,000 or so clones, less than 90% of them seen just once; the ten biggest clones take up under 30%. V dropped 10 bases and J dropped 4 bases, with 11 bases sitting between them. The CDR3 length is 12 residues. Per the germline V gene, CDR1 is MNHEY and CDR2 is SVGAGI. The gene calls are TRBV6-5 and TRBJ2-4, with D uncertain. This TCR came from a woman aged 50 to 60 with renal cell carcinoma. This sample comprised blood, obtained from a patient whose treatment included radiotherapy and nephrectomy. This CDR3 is CATAAGKNIQYF. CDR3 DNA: TGTGCCACAGCCGCCGGGAAAAACATTCAGTACTTC.